This note documents a single T cell receptor (beta chain) sequence. Its specific antigen is unknown. No much larger clone exists at a distance of one base, and base qualities are not known. For deep sequencing of PBMC libraries, mostly approximately 460 ng of input genomic DNA was used, and six replicates were run per sample. The immunoSEQ hsTCRbeta kit was used to prepare TCRbeta libraries according to the manufacturer's instructions. The finished libraries were brought together in one pool at approximately 3 nM, which was then read using an Illumina NovaSeq 6000 S4 flow cell. The study's processing was this. The immunoSEQ Analyzer was used for raw data preprocessing and quality control. The analysis was restricted to productive rearrangements, with each unique CDR3 amino acid sequence defining a clonotype. Repertoire clonality was estimated as the Gini-Simpson index, computed with the R package tcR. Gini indices were compared with Student's t test, and associations with tumor size change were assessed by Pearson correlation. TCRdb re-hosts the immuneACCESS table, in-frame sequences only. Its copies lack some clones; in the studies checked, an unresolved V gene accounts for under half of them, and the cause for the rest is not known. Clone size and V and J calls were adopted from that table, with D and trimming inferred from the DNA. The sample contains approximately 74,000 clones, under 90% of them found a single time. In total, the top ten clones hold around 3.1% of the sample.

Sequences LGHNT (CDR1) and FRNRAP (CDR2) are obtained from the germline V gene. The CDR3, from cysteine to phenylalanine, totals 18 residues. Of the read, only the CDR3 DNA is kept; its 54 bases are in frame from base 1. At the junction V is shortened by 0 bases and J by 1 base, with 17 bases in between. The source of the sample is a study of neoadjuvant anti-PD-1 for oral cavity cancer (dated by TCRdb to about 2021). Background on the whole study: Patients mostly received three to four biweekly doses of nivolumab at 3 mg/kg before curative-intent surgical resection. Responders were defined as patients with complete response, partial response or stable disease by RECIST 1.1; non-responders were defined as patients with progression. Patients who did not progress were given a fourth nivolumab dose at about day 43 and had definitive surgical resection on days 50-56. There were 12 to 13 patients in the parent correlative cohort, and the response rate was around 30%. Beyond this particular receptor, the publication reports: Only a few patients per response group were included in the TCR analyses, and larger cohorts for validation were called for by the authors. After neoadjuvant nivolumab, significantly higher T cell clonality (Gini index) was found within PBMCs in non-responders than in responders. Higher pretreatment blood TCRbeta clonality and lower post-treatment tumor TCRbeta clonality were correlated with higher pretreatment blood Treg/Th17 ratios.

This sample's time point label indicates: before neoadjuvant nivolumab. Patients had been newly diagnosed with stage II-IVA oral cavity squamous cell carcinoma, and no prior systemic or radiation treatment had been given to the patients. The cohort was made up of patients with locally advanced, HPV-negative oral cavity squamous cell carcinoma. Peripheral blood mononuclear cells were analyzed directly, without maintenance or expansion in culture. The samples were obtained from a longitudinal correlative study of a single-arm phase II trial testing neoadjuvant nivolumab in oral cavity squamous cell carcinoma. Subject-matched pre- and post-treatment PBMCs and tumors from three responders and three non-responders were subjected to genomic DNA-based TCRbeta sequencing. Peripheral blood mononuclear cells were drawn once before nivolumab treatment and a second time after treatment, when surgery took place. The Maxwell RSC DNA from Cells kit was used to extract genomic DNA from PBMCs.

The source is a person aged 35-79 years with oral cavity squamous cell carcinoma. This sequence uses TRBV12-5 and TRBJ2-3; D gene: possibly TRBD1, on 7 matching bases. Sample: PBMCs, taken before nivolumab (anti-PD-1) treatment. The nucleotides are TGTGCTAGTGGTTTGGTTTCCAGGGGGACTTTACGCACAGATACGCAGTATTTT. It codes for CASGLVSRGTLRTDTQYF.